Sequencing of this TCR beta chain was carried out in a study of blood T cell repertoires in COVID-19 (TCRdb year 2020). At the level of the whole study: Samples from collaborators originated in the United States, Italy and Spain and spanned both the acute and convalescent phases of COVID-19. A freely available public database, intended as a resource for researchers studying the immune response to SARS-CoV-2, is where the repertoires were released. Deeply sampled blood TCRbeta repertoires from subjects exposed to, actively infected with, or recovered from COVID-19 were included in the dataset. The prospective study material was composed of cDNA or gDNA derived from T cells, B-cell-depleted T cells, or PBMCs. Sample metadata almost always included a de-identified subject ID, COVID-19 status, age in years and sex. Where available, HLA class I and class II types were obtained from metadata supplied by the sample provider rather than from assay-based typing. The samples were drawn from the first 160 participants of the ongoing ImmuneRACE study and from 950 to 1,500 subjects provided by 6 global collaborators. Study-wide findings and limitations: The quantity of clinical and demographic metadata differed by source and by participant and was supplied without curation.

The collaborating institutions used their own protocols to collect whole blood in K2EDTA tubes. For TCRbeta analysis, collaborators shipped samples as frozen whole blood, isolated PBMCs, or DNA extracted from either of those sample types. TCRbeta CDR3 regions were amplified from genomic DNA by means of the immunoSEQ Assay, a bias-controlled multiplex PCR. From the authors' description of their analysis: Nucleated cell counts per sample were estimated from amplification of reference gene primers within the assay. Sequence reads were collapsed and filtered to measure the absolute abundance of every unique TCRbeta CDR3 rearrangement. For each sample, productive Simpson clonality was calculated by taking the square root of Simpson's diversity index across productive rearrangements. TCRdb carries this immuneACCESS record with in-frame sequences only. Its versions omit some clonotypes, under half of them owing to an unresolved V gene in the studies checked, with the rest unexplained. The V and J calls and clone size are taken from that table; D and trimming were inferred from the DNA. Across this sample there are 50,000 to 55,000 clones, with more than 75% seen only once. Of the sample, over 5% is held by the ten largest clones.

V trim: 2 bases; J trim: 2 bases; unmatched bases: 7. The germline V gene encodes CDR1 MNHNS and CDR2 SASEGT. There are 16 amino acids in the CDR3, from cysteine to phenylalanine inclusive. Here the CDR3 DNA is all that survives: 48 bases in frame from base 1. Comments on this clone: Its antigen is still unknown. Per-base qualities were not stored, and no clone one base away is much larger.

Material for sequencing was peripheral blood. The TCR sequence derives from a middle-aged man with active COVID-19. The chain is made from TRBV6-1 and TRBJ2-3; TRBD2 matches 7 bases in the middle. DNA sequence: TGTGCCAGCAGTGAACCCGCGGGGGTCTCCACAGATACGCAGTATTTT. Protein translation: CASSEPAGVSTDTQYF.